This T cell receptor beta chain was identified during a study of shared clonotypes between healthy human individuals. Overall study findings and caveats: Naive subsets, compared against memory subsets, generally had larger estimated richness values. The small donor group covered limited genetic and exposure diversity.

For this clone: Its antigen is unknown.

TCRdb's table, derived via immunoSEQ multiplex PCR, lists solely in-frame clones and lacks some. The sample gives some 2,500,000 clones, 80% to 95% of which show up once; about 0.39% is in the top ten. Adult donors, all healthy and HIV-negative, had no recent acute infections or vaccinations. With V trimmed by 1 base and J by 5 bases, 10 bases remained unmatched. Germline V gene data show CDR1 as SSHAT and CDR2 as FNYEAQ (reference sequence). CDR3 length equals 17 residues. The sequencing input was naive CD4+ T cells from PBMCs. The subset denotes: CD45RA+ positively selected. The clonotype comes from a man between 18 and 29 years old in good health. Some clones in this sample may be carry-over from other donors' samples. This sequence joins TRBV7-7 and TRBJ2-5; TRBD2 aligns across 10 bases. The DNA of the CDR3 is TGTGCCAGCAGCTTAGGGGCTAGCGGGAGACGCCTGGAGACCCAGTACTTC. It translates to CASSLGASGRRLETQYF.